The rows below give T cell receptor beta chains drawn from one sample of a study of T cells in Graves' hyperthyroidism and ophthalmopathy. Using its own MiXCR run on the multiplex PCR reads, TCRdb lists one record per CDR3 protein. The repertoire holds a few hundred thousand distinct CDR3 sequences, with more than 20% as singletons. What was sequenced was blood. These receptors were collected from a man between 18 and 29 years old with Graves' hyperthyroidism. CDR3s include the opening cysteine and the closing phenylalanine or tryptophan. The D gene is left open where the match is weak. A row's size may be missing; if present it is once, few, many or a size class.

-,TRBD2,TRBJ2-7,TRBV20-1,CSARGSSGISYEQYF,TGCAGTGCTAGAGGCTCTAGCGGTATCTCCTACGAGCAGTACTTC
few,-,TRBJ1-3,TRBV24-1,CATSDSGHSGNAIYF,TGTGCCACCAGTGATTCGGGCCACTCTGGAAACGCCATATATTTT
many,TRBD1,TRBJ2-4,TRBV12-3/TRBV12-4,CASSRGLGDIQYF,TGTGCCAGCAGTAGGGGGCTCGGCGACATTCAGTACTTC
many,-,TRBJ1-3,TRBV10-3,CAIKPNSGNTIYF,TGTGCCATCAAACCCAACTCTGGAAACACCATATATTTT
-,TRBD1,TRBJ1-2,TRBV3-1,CASSPTGGTYGYTF,TGTGCCAGCAGTCCAACAGGGGGCACCTATGGCTACACCTTC
many,-,TRBJ2-5,TRBV6-5,CATLIAPGETQYF,TGTGCCACCTTGATCGCCCCGGGAGAGACCCAGTACTTC
many,-,TRBJ2-7,TRBV11-2,CASKGDRTYEQYF,TGTGCCAGTAAGGGGGACCGCACCTACGAGCAGTACTTC
few,TRBD1,TRBJ2-5,TRBV10-3,CAISESPGQGIETQYF,TGTGCCATCAGTGAATCACCGGGACAGGGGATAGAGACCCAGTACTTC
many,-,TRBJ1-2,TRBV6-5,CASSYFHGGYGYTF,TGTGCCAGCAGTTACTTTCACGGGGGCTATGGCTACACCTTC
many,-,TRBJ2-7,TRBV7-9,CASSLYGGLDEQYF,TGTGCCAGCAGCTTATATGGGGGGCTCGACGAGCAGTACTTC
many,TRBD1,TRBJ1-2,TRBV10-3,CAIRGQTGGGYTF,TGTGCCATCAGGGGACAGACAGGGGGTGGCTACACCTTC
many,TRBD1,TRBJ2-7,TRBV20-1,CSAGQGPYEQYF,TGCAGTGCTGGACAGGGACCCTACGAGCAGTACTTC
-,-,TRBJ2-2,TRBV9,CASSVQMNTGELFF,TGTGCCAGCAGCGTCCAGATGAACACCGGGGAGCTGTTTTTT
few,TRBD1,TRBJ1-3,TRBV19,CASSIRGQDSGNTIYF,TGTGCCAGTAGTATAAGAGGACAGGACTCTGGAAACACCATATATTTT
many,TRBD1,TRBJ2-5,TRBV6-2/TRBV6-3,CASSWGPNRDSQETQYF,TGTGCCAGCAGCTGGGGACCGAATCGGGACAGCCAAGAGACCCAGTACTTC
-,TRBD1,TRBJ1-2,TRBV29-1,CSVRGQYYGYTF,TGCAGCGTTCGGGGACAGTACTATGGCTACACCTTC
-,-,TRBJ2-7,TRBV28,CASSEGEIAYEQYF,TGTGCCAGCAGCGAAGGGGAAATTGCCTACGAGCAGTACTTC
many,-,TRBJ1-1,TRBV6-1,CAVTQMRAFF,TGTGCCGTCACCCAGATGCGGGCTTTCTTT
many,-,TRBJ1-1,TRBV5-5,CASSSGQFHPKAFF,TGTGCCAGCAGCTCCGGACAGTTCCACCCAAAAGCTTTCTTT
many,-,TRBJ2-7,TRBV11-2,CASSLESIGSSYEQYF,TGTGCCAGCAGCTTAGAAAGTATCGGTTCCTCCTACGAGCAGTACTTC
-,-,TRBJ1-2,TRBV20-1,CSAPQGSYGYTF,TGCAGTGCCCCACAGGGTTCCTATGGCTACACCTTC
many,TRBD1,TRBJ2-2,TRBV30,CAWSNRGYGELFF,TGTGCCTGGAGTAACAGGGGGTATGGGGAGCTGTTTTTT
many,TRBD2,TRBJ2-5,TRBV7-9,CASSRPGGPRETQYF,TGTGCCAGCAGCCGCCCGGGGGGGCCCAGGGAGACCCAGTACTTC
few,-,TRBJ2-4,TRBV20-1,CSASLLDLGLAKNIQYF,TGCAGTGCTAGTTTGCTTGACTTGGGTTTAGCCAAAAACATTCAGTACTTC
many,-,TRBJ1-2,TRBV28,CASSDTAWGYGYTF,TGTGCCAGCAGTGATACAGCATGGGGCTATGGCTACACCTTC
-,-,TRBJ2-7,TRBV20-1,CSATDLAASYEQYF,TGCAGTGCTACTGATTTAGCCGCATCCTACGAGCAGTACTTC
-,TRBD1,TRBJ1-1,TRBV28,CASSQRRTGGSRNTEAFF,TGTGCCAGCAGTCAGCGTCGGACAGGGGGGAGTAGGAACACTGAAGCTTTCTTT
few,TRBD1,TRBJ1-6,TRBV30,CALDREDSPLHF,TGTGCCTTGGACAGGGAGGACTCACCCCTCCACTTT
many,-,TRBJ1-3,TRBV30,CAWIVWGAGNTIYF,TGTGCCTGGATTGTTTGGGGCGCTGGAAACACCATATATTTT
-,-,TRBJ1-1,TRBV10-3,CAIKPKGGGETEAFF,TGTGCCATCAAACCTAAGGGAGGGGGTGAAACTGAAGCTTTCTTT
few,-,TRBJ1-3,TRBV7-9,CASSLLQGNTIYF,TGTGCCAGCAGCTTACTGCAAGGAAACACCATATATTTT